These 25 T cell receptor beta chains were sequenced from one sample in a study of STAT3 mutations in large granular lymphocyte leukemia. The repertoire was sequenced with immunoSEQ multiplex PCR; TCRdb's copy has only in-frame clones and lacks some. The sample lists 9,400 or so clones, roughly 90% occurring once. For these receptors, no antigen is known. Overall study results and limits: In T-cell large granular lymphocyte leukemia, about half of patients showed multiple immunodominant subclonotypes.

Sequenced: peripheral blood mononuclear cells. The source of these receptors is an elderly man with T-cell large granular lymphocyte leukemia. Some clones in this sample may be carry-over from other donors' samples.

V usage is TRBV19 and J usage is TRBJ1-2, with D maybe TRBD1 (6 bases). The CDR3 has 14 amino acids. Germline V gene data show CDR1 as LNHDA and CDR2 as SQIVND (reference sequence). Trimming took off 7 bases at V and 2 bases at J, with 14 bases between the two ends. This CDR3 reads CASTLDSSNYGYTF. Here the CDR3 DNA reads TGTGCCAGTACCTTGGACAGCTCCAACTATGGCTACACCTTC.

J is TRBJ2-5 and V is TRBV5-1; 8 bases line up with TRBD1. CDR3 length: 15 amino acids. The junction had 6 bases not matched to a gene; V was cut back by 4 bases and J by 1 base. The germline V gene has CDR1 SGHRS and CDR2 YFSETQ. CDR3 nucleotide sequence: TGCGCCAGCAGCCACCCGGACAGGGCCCAAGAGACCCAGTACTTC. Translated, it gives CASSHPDRAQETQYF.

The V call is TRBV7-9, the J call TRBJ2-5, with 10 positions matching TRBD2. Trimming removed 5 bases from V and 2 bases from J; junction bases left unmatched: 17. Germline assignment: CDR1 SEHNR and CDR2 FQNEAQ (reference sequence). The CDR3 is made up of 19 amino acids. Here the CDR3 DNA reads TGTGCCAGCAGCCCATTGGGGATCAAAGCGGGGGGGCTTCAAGAGACCCAGTACTTC. This codes for CASSPLGIKAGGLQETQYF.

The CDR3 here is CARSLDAANYGYTF. CDR3 in DNA: TGTGCCAGAAGCTTGGACGCAGCGAACTATGGCTACACCTTC. The V gene is TRBV5-3, the J gene TRBJ1-2; D is ambiguous. TRBV5-3 is an ORF, with its function uncertain. The CDR3 sequence is 14 residues long. V lost 0 bases and J lost 2, with 8 bases in between.

The gene calls are TRBV7-9 and TRBJ1-2, with D perhaps TRBD1 (5 bases). The CDR3 extends over 13 amino acids. V lost 5 bases, J lost 8 bases, and 15 bases lay in between. Germline CDR1 is SEHNR and CDR2 is FQNEAQ (reference sequence). CDR3 nucleotides: TGTGCCAGCAGCGAGGACACCCTTGGGGGCTACACCTTC. Protein product: CASSEDTLGGYTF.

This clone is a singleton in its sample. V gene TRBV4-3 combines with J gene TRBJ2-7; TRBD1 matches 10 bases. Trimming took 4 bases from V and 9 from J; bases not matched to a gene: 6. Germline CDR1 LGHNA, CDR2 YSLEER. This CDR3 is built from 13 residues. CDR3 coding DNA: TGCGCCAGCAGCCCAGGACAGGGGGGTGCGCAGTACTTC. It encodes CASSPGQGGAQYF.

The V gene is TRBV5-1, the J gene TRBJ2-5; D call uncertain. V lost 1 base and J lost 1, with 14 bases in between. CDR1 is SGHRS and CDR2 is YFSETQ in the germline V gene. The CDR3 sequence is 16 residues long. CDR3 in amino acids: CASSLYLGSVQETQYF. In nucleotides, the CDR3 is TGCGCCAGCAGCTTGTATCTCGGGTCCGTCCAAGAGACCCAGTACTTC.

This chain uses TRBV18 with TRBJ1-5; 8 bases agree with TRBD1. With V trimmed by 3 bases and J by 7 bases, 11 bases remained unmatched. The CDR3 is 16 amino acids. Germline CDR1 KGHSH, CDR2 LQKENI. CDR3 nucleotides: TGTGCCAGCTCACCCCTCCCGGGACAGGTCGGACAGCCCCAGCATTTT. It codes for CASSPLPGQVGQPQHF.

V and J are TRBV6-1 and TRBJ2-5; 10 nucleotides agree with TRBD1. The CDR3 extends over 13 amino acids. V shed 8 bases and J 4 bases; nucleotides not matched to a gene: 4. Germline values: CDR1 MNHNS, CDR2 SASEGT. The CDR3 is CASGRTGGETQYF. The CDR3 DNA is TGTGCCAGCGGCCGGACAGGGGGAGAGACCCAGTACTTC.

This clone was seen just once. The J gene is TRBJ1-1, the V gene TRBV2; no firm D call. The CDR3 extends over 13 amino acids. Germline values: CDR1 SNHLY, CDR2 FYNNEI. V gave up 3 bases and J gave up 1 base, with 6 bases separating them. The CDR3 spells CASSELPNTEAFF. CDR3 nucleotides: TGTGCCAGCAGTGAGCTACCGAACACTGAAGCTTTCTTT.

This clone rates as medium-sized. This chain connects TRBV2 to TRBJ1-2; D is unclear. Between the trimmed V and J ends, which lost 4 bases and 8 bases, there was a span of 8 bases. Germline loops: CDR1 SNHLY, CDR2 FYNNEI. The CDR3 consists of 11 residues. The CDR3, as DNA: TGTGCCAGCAGTGTGGGCGGCGGCTACACCTTC. Protein sequence: CASSVGGGYTF. Together with reference TRBV2 and TRBJ1-2, the CDR3 gives the full variable domain: EPEVTQTPSHQVTQMGQEVILRCVPISNHLYFYWYRQILGQKVEFLVSFYNNEISEKSEIFDDQFSVERPDGSNFTLKIRSTKLEDSAMYFCASSVGGGYTFGSGTRLTVV.

This chain uses TRBV27 with TRBJ2-7; the match to TRBD1 covers 10 bases. J was trimmed by 9 bases and V by 7 bases; bases with no gene match: 15. This CDR3 has 15 amino acids. Germline V CDR1 and CDR2: MNHEY, SMNVEV (reference sequence). The DNA for the CDR3 is TGTGCCAGCACTGACAGGGGGCTTGGGTGGATGAGGCAGTACTTC. Translated, it gives CASTDRGLGWMRQYF.

V is TRBV5-1 and J is TRBJ2-1, with D tentatively TRBD1 (6 bases). CDR3 size: 16 residues. Germline V lookup: CDR1 SGHRS, CDR2 YFSETQ. Trimming left V 0 bases short and J 7 bases short, with 17 bases between. This CDR3 reads CASSLARTAPRNEQFF. The CDR3 DNA reads as TGCGCCAGCAGCTTGGCCAGGACAGCCCCGAGGAATGAGCAGTTCTTC.

This sequence joins TRBV10-2 and TRBJ2-7; D not resolved. The CDR3 runs to 14 residues. Germline V CDR1 and CDR2: WSHSY, SAAADI. V dropped 4 bases and J dropped 4 bases, with 14 bases sitting between them. The chain's CDR3 is CASSVNPRYYEQYF. The DNA of the CDR3 is TGCGCCAGCAGTGTGAACCCTAGATATTACGAGCAGTACTTC.

The V gene is TRBV29-1, the J gene TRBJ2-1; D may be TRBD2 (5 bases). In germline, CDR1 is SQVTM, CDR2 ANQGSEA. The CDR3 is 13 amino acids. Trimming took 0 bases from V and 9 from J, leaving 12 bases between them. The CDR3 nucleotides read TGCAGCGTTGAAGATGGGCGGAGGAGTGAGCAGTTCTTC. Translated, it gives CSVEDGRRSEQFF.

V is TRBV5-1 and J is TRBJ2-2, with D unclear. Trimming stripped 1 base from V and 0 bases from J, with 7 bases between. CDR3 length: 15 amino acids. Germline V lookup: CDR1 SGHRS, CDR2 YFSETQ. The DNA for the CDR3 is TGCGCCAGCAGCTTGTACCGCTCGAACACCGGGGAGCTGTTTTTT. Protein sequence: CASSLYRSNTGELFF.

The chain links TRBV5-1 to TRBJ1-2; D not certain. This CDR3 has 13 amino acids. V lost 0 bases to trimming and J lost 6 bases, with 9 bases between them. CDR1 and CDR2 (germline): SGHRS, YFSETQ. This chain's CDR3 is CASSLAGVNGYTF. Here the CDR3 DNA reads TGCGCCAGCAGCTTGGCTGGTGTCAATGGCTACACCTTC.

The chain has TRBV30 and TRBJ2-7, with 9 bases that match TRBD1. Trimming took 4 bases from V and 3 from J; bases not matched to a gene: 10. The length of the CDR3 is 15 residues. Germline V gene lookup returns CDR1 GTSNPN and CDR2 SVGIG (reference sequence). CDR3 sequence: CAWKRAGTGIYEQYF. The CDR3 nucleotides are TGTGCCTGGAAAAGAGCCGGGACAGGGATCTACGAGCAGTACTTC.

The chain couples TRBV6-5 to TRBJ1-5; D gene ambiguous. The germline V and J ends were trimmed by 0 bases and 9 bases, with 9 bases remaining between them. Germline V gives CDR1 MNHEY, CDR2 SVGAGI. This CDR3 comprises 13 residues. In DNA form, the CDR3 reads TGTGCCAGCAGTTACTCGAGACGGACGCCCCAGCATTTT. It yields the protein CASSYSRRTPQHF.

The chain couples TRBV10-3 to TRBJ2-6, with D uncertain. CDR3 length: 17 amino acids. The ends were cut back, 8 bases at V and 0 bases at J, with 17 bases in the middle. Germline CDR1 ENHRY, CDR2 SYGVKD. The chain's CDR3 is CAIEDRTEHSGANVLTF. CDR3 coding DNA: TGTGCCATCGAAGATCGTACAGAACACTCTGGGGCCAACGTCCTGACTTTC.

This clone was found a few times. This chain uses TRBV5-4 with TRBJ1-6; D ambiguous. The CDR3 covers 15 residues. Germline V gene sequence: CDR1 SGHNT, CDR2 YYREEE (reference sequence). The V end lost 0 bases, the J end lost 6 bases, and 10 bases lay between the germline ends. The CDR3 here is CASSLAAATNSPLHF. CDR3 DNA: TGTGCCAGCAGCTTGGCGGCAGCTACTAATTCACCCCTCCACTTT.

The genes are TRBV6-5 and TRBJ2-1; tentative D call: TRBD2 (5 bases). This CDR3 spans 16 amino acids. V was cut by 2 bases and J by 0 bases, with 11 bases left in between. Germline V gene data show CDR1 as MNHEY and CDR2 as SVGAGI. As DNA, the CDR3 is TGTGCCAGCAGTTACGAGGGAACTCCCTCCTACAATGAGCAGTTCTTC. As protein: CASSYEGTPSYNEQFF.

This chain joins TRBV6-1 and TRBJ1-5; 7 positions match TRBD1. The CDR3 spans 16 residues. The germline CDR1 and CDR2 sequences are MNHNS and SASEGT. V lost 4 bases to trimming and J lost 7 bases; unmatched junction nucleotides: 13. CDR3 residues: CASSAGTANGRQPQHF. The DNA for the CDR3 is TGTGCCAGCAGTGCCGGGACAGCCAACGGCAGGCAGCCCCAGCATTTT.

The chain joins TRBV7-9 to TRBJ2-5; TRBD1 agrees at 10 bases. This CDR3 comprises 15 residues. The junction had 7 bases not matched to a gene; V was cut back by 4 bases and J by 5 bases. CDR1 and CDR2 from the germline V gene are SEHNR and FQNEAQ (reference sequence). DNA for the CDR3: TGTGCCAGCAGCTATGGGGACAGGGGACGCGAGACCCAGTACTTC. Translation: CASSYGDRGRETQYF.

In this sample, this clone turned up once. The chain is built from TRBV5-1 and TRBJ2-2; possible D gene TRBD2, 6 bases. CDR1 and CDR2 (germline): SGHRS, YFSETQ. Trimming stripped 4 bases from V and 3 bases from J, with 13 bases between. This CDR3 comprises 15 residues. The CDR3 coding sequence is TGCGCCAGCAGCCCAGGGACTTGGGACACCGGGGAGCTGTTTTTT. It is translated as CASSPGTWDTGELFF. The variable domain in full, with the rest retrieved from reference TRBV5-1 and TRBJ2-2, is KAGVTQTPRYLIKTRGQQVTLSCSPISGHRSVSWYQQTPGQGLQFLFEYFSETQRNKGNFPGRFSGRQFSNSRSEMNVSTLELGDSALYLCASSPGTWDTGELFFGEGSRLTVL.